This T cell receptor beta chain was sequenced during a study of CD8 T cells in ankylosing spondylitis. Findings and limits, study-wide: In ankylosing spondylitis blood, a motif of fewer than 10 highly homologous TCR beta variants appeared characteristic.

The CDR3 contains 15 residues. The germline V gene has CDR1 LNHNV and CDR2 YYDKDF (reference sequence). V lost 6 bases, J lost 5 bases, and 16 bases lay in between. This clonotype was counted ten times or more. The antigen is unknown. TCRdb recomputed calls from the 5' RACE reads with MiXCR, one row per CDR3 protein. Of fewer than 550,000 distinct CDR3 sequences listed, about 5.7% were seen once; the top ten hold 3% to 4%. The clonotype comes from a male donor with ankylosing spondylitis. The chain recombines TRBV15 with TRBJ2-2, with D possibly being TRBD2 (5 bases). The sample was blood, either unsorted or a sorted T cell fraction (not recorded which). The CDR3 protein is CATSPRRRKTGELFF. CDR3 DNA sequence: TGTGCCACCAGTCCACGGAGGCGAAAGACCGGGGAGCTGTTTTTT. Supplemented by reference TRBV15 and TRBJ2-2, the full variable domain reads DAMVIQNPRYQVTQFGKPVTLSCSQTLNHNVMYWYQQKSSQAPKLLFHYYDKDFNNEADTPDNFQSRRPNTSFCFLDIRSPGLGDTAMYLCATSPRRRKTGELFFGEGSRLTVL.